The T cell receptor beta chain described here comes from a study of PD-1 blockade in classical Hodgkin lymphoma. V was pared by 6 bases and J by 0 bases, with 2 bases of the junction left unmatched. The germline V gene has CDR1 SGHRS and CDR2 YFSETQ. The CDR3 runs 13 residues. In every patient, relapse followed autologous stem cell transplantation, while exposure to brentuximab vedotin differed. Assay: immunoSEQ multiplex PCR; the TCRdb copy retains only in-frame clones and omits some. The sample has 20,000 to 25,000 clones; over 70% are singletons. This chain connects TRBV5-1 to TRBJ2-7; 8 nucleotides match TRBD2. This receptor was obtained from a human donor with classical Hodgkin lymphoma. Sequenced material: peripheral blood mononuclear cells (PBMCs), taken before the second cycle of nivolumab. The CDR3 region is CASKLADSYEQYF. DNA for the CDR3: TGCGCCAGCAAACTAGCGGACTCCTACGAGCAGTACTTC.